This T cell receptor (beta chain) emerged from a study of cytomegalovirus exposure and HLA in healthy donors. Study-wide results and caveats: Among donors in an Asian-associated ancestry cluster, a later analysis reportedly found fewer N-insertions than the roughly 700-donor mean. Later analysis identified several of the most significant clusters that appeared linked to common viral pathogens. TCR beta V- and J-gene trimming was later associated with a missense DCLRE1C variant.

The PCR ran on 60 Vbeta and 13 Jbeta primers. The repertoire was sequenced with immunoSEQ multiplex PCR; TCRdb's copy has only in-frame clones and lacks some. The sample has 200,000 to 250,000 clones; more than 75% are singletons. With regard to this clone: Its antigen is unidentified.

The CDR3 sequence is 13 residues long. The ends lost 3 bases at V and 5 bases at J; junction bases unmatched: 3. Germline V gene lookup returns CDR1 SNHLY and CDR2 FYNNEI. Likely unrecorded immune exposures existed in these nominally healthy donors. The sequence was obtained from a human donor in good health. The chain joins TRBV2 to TRBJ2-7; TRBD1 aligns across 8 bases. Sequencing input: PBMCs. The CDR3 DNA reads as TGTGCCAGCAGTGACAGGGGGCGGGACGAGCAGTACTTC. Amino acid sequence: CASSDRGRDEQYF.